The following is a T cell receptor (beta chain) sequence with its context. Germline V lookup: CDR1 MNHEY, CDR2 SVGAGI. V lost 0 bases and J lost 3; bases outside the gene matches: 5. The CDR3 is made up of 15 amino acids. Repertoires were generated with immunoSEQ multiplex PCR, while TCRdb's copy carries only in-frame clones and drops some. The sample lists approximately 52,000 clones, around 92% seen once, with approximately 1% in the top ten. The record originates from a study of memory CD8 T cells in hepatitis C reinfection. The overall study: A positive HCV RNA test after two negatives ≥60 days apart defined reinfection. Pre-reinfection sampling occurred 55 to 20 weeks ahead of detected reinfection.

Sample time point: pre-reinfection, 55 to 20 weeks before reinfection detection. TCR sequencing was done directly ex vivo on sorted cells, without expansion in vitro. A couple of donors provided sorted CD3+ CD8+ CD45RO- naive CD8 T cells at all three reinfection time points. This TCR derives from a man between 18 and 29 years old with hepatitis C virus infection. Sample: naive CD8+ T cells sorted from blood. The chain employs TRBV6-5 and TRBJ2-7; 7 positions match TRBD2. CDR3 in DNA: TGTGCCAGCAGTTACTCCTCAGCGGGAAGCTACGAGCAGTACTTC. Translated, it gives CASSYSSAGSYEQYF.